This T cell receptor (beta chain) was recovered during a study of blood T cell repertoires in COVID-19. Study-wide context: Acute and convalescent COVID-19 samples came from the United States, Italy and Spain. From T cells, B-cell-depleted T cells, or PBMCs came the material, which was cDNA or gDNA.

Study processing details: The assay estimated nucleated cells by amplifying reference gene primers. Method: immunoSEQ multiplex PCR; TCRdb's copy keeps in-frame clones and lacks some. Clone size and V and J calls were adopted from that table, with D and trimming inferred from the DNA. The sample lists roughly 300,000 clones; about 82% were seen once. With 1 base removed from V and 2 bases from J, the gap between germline ends came to 13 bases. Germline V CDR1 and CDR2: MDHEN, SYDVKM. CDR3 size: 16 residues. The V and J genes are TRBV28 and TRBJ2-3; possible D gene TRBD2, 6 bases. The origin of this receptor is a woman aged 50 to 65 with acute or convalescent COVID-19. Sequencing used peripheral blood. The CDR3, as DNA: TGTGCCAGCAGTTTATCGGGAGCGGGTCACACAGATACGCAGTATTTT. Amino acids: CASSLSGAGHTDTQYF.